This TCR beta chain was sequenced in a study of T cell repertoires in aging, cancer and after chemotherapy. Findings and limits, study-wide: Rebound thymic output was suggested by rising median generation probability during chemotherapy in each cancer cohort. Loss of evenness, beyond lost richness, contributed to age-related TCR diversity decline in cancer patients.

Comments on this clonotype: Its specificity is unknown.

Multiplex touch-down PCR with TRB-A/B primers amplified rearranged V-D-J TRB sequences. TCRdb re-called the multiplex PCR reads through MiXCR, storing one row per CDR3 protein. The sample lists approximately 20,000 distinct CDR3 sequences, 35% to 40% seen once, with 15% to 20% in the top ten. With 3 bases removed from V and 3 bases from J, the gap between germline ends came to 8 bases. This CDR3 comprises 14 residues. CDR1 is LNHDA and CDR2 is SQIVND in the germline V gene (reference sequence). Amplification of TCR beta used genomic DNA extracted from peripheral blood. The V gene is TRBV19, the J gene TRBJ1-4, with D hard to call. The TCR originated in a human donor with a solid tumor. What was sequenced was blood. The CDR3, as DNA: TGTGCCAGTAGTATGAGGAGGGCTAATGAAAAACTGTTTTTT. This encodes CASSMRRANEKLFF.